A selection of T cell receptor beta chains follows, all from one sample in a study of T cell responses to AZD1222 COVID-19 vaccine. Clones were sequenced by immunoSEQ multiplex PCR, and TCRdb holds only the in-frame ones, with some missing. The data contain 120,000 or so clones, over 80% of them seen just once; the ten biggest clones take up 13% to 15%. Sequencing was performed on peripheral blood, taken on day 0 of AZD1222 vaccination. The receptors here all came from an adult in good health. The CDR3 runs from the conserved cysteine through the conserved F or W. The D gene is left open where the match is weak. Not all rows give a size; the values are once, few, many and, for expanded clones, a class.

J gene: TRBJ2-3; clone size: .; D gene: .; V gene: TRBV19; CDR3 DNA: TGTGCCAGTAGTATGGCAGGGGTAACAGATACGCAGTATTTT; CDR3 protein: CASSMAGVTDTQYF
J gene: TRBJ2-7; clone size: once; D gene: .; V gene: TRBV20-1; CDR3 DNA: TGCAGTGCTAGTCCGGACAGATCCTACGAGCAGTACTTC; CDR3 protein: CSASPDRSYEQYF
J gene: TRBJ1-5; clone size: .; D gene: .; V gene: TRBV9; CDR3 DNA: TGTGCCAGCAGCGTAGGGCCCGAACCCAATCCCACGATGTCTAGCAATCAGCCCCAGCATTTT; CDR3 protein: CASSVGPEPNPTMSSNQPQHF
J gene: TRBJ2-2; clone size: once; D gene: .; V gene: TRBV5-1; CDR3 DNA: TGCGCCACCAGGGGTTCGACAGGTACCAGTCACGGGGAGCTGTTTTTT; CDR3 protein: CATRGSTGTSHGELFF
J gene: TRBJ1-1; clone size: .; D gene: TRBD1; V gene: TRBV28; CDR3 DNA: TGTGCCAGCAGGTCGACAGGGGACAACACTGAAGCTTTCTTT; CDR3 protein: CASRSTGDNTEAFF
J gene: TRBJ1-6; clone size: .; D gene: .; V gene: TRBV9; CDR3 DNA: TGTGCCAGCCCGGGCCATTTCCCTGGTTCACCCCTCCACTTT; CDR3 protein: CASPGHFPGSPLHF
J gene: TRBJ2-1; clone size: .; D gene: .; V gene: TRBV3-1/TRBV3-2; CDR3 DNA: TGTGCCAGCAGCCACCCTTGGGGTGATTCGCATGAGCAGTTCTTC; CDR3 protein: CASSHPWGDSHEQFF
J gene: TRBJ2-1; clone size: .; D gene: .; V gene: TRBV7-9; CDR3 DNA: TGTGCCAGCAGCGTGTGGTTGACCAATGAGCAGTTCTTC; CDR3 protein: CASSVWLTNEQFF
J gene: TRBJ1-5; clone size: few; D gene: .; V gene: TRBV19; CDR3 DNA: TGTGCCAGTAGTATCCAGGGTGTCAATCAGCCCCAGCATTTT; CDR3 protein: CASSIQGVNQPQHF
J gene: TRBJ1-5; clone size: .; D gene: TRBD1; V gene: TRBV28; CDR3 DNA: TGTGCCAGCAGTAAGGGACAGGGGATTCAGCCCCAGCATTTT; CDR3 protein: CASSKGQGIQPQHF
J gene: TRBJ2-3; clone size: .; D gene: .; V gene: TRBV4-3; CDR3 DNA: TGCGCCAGCAGCCAAGATCACGTTACGCAGTATTTT; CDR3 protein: CASSQDHVTQYF
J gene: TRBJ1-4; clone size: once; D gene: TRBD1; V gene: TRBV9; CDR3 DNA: TGTGCCAGCAGCGCCGGGACAGGGCGGGAAAAACTGTTTTTT; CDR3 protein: CASSAGTGREKLFF
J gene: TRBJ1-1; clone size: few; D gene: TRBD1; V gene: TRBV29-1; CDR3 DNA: TGCAGCGGGCGGGGACAGGGGAACACTGAAGCTTTCTTT; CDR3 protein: CSGRGQGNTEAFF
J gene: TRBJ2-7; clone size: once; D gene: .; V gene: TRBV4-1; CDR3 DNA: TGCGCCAGCAGCCAATTGGTACAGGGAACCTACGAGCAGTACTTC; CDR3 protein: CASSQLVQGTYEQYF